Here is one T cell receptor beta chain with its context. This sample is drawn from a study of shared clonotypes between healthy human individuals. On the study more broadly: Donors consisted of two women and three men between 18 and 49. Each donor had three CD4 naive, three CD4 memory, two CD8 naive and one CD8 memory plate.

At a deep level, the assay was run. Over several immunoSEQ plates, each subset's genomic DNA was distributed in even portions. This table comes from immunoSEQ multiplex PCR, and its TCRdb copy is limited to in-frame clones, with some not included. This table has some 2,400,000 clones, approximately 94% appearing once. Material for sequencing was naive CD4+ T cells sorted from blood. Subset defined: CD45RA+ positively selected. This clonotype originated in a man between 18 and 35 years old in good health.

The CDR3 here is CASSALGGQGFYEQYF. The CDR3 nucleotides are TGTGCCAGCAGCGCCCTTGGGGGACAGGGATTCTACGAGCAGTACTTC. The chain has TRBV27 and TRBJ2-7; 9 bases map to TRBD1. The V segment lost 6 bases and the J segment 3 bases; nucleotides outside the gene matches: 12. Germline V lookup: CDR1 MNHEY, CDR2 SMNVEV (reference sequence). The CDR3 has 16 residues.